This entry concerns a single TCR beta chain. Its specificity is unknown. This specimen comes from a study of regulatory T cells in long-lasting Graves disease. Regarding the study as a whole: Those with persistent disease had in common more public clonotypes (fewer than 3,000) than new patients (roughly 1,000).

Relying on iRepertoire HTBI primers and Arm-PCR of CDR3 regions, the team built TCR beta libraries. TCRdb called the multiplex PCR reads again in MiXCR, with one record for every CDR3 protein. In the table there are 350,000 to 500,000 distinct CDR3 sequences, roughly a fifth of which are singletons. Trimming removed 3 bases from V and 0 bases from J, with 12 bases in between. Germline V gives CDR1 MNHEY, CDR2 SMNVEV (reference sequence). The CDR3 totals 15 residues. Time point: persistent/refractory GD, antithyroid drugs over 5 years with positive TRAb. The TCR library used RNA extracted from PBMCs. EDTA tubes were used for drawing 8 to 9 milliliters of peripheral blood.

The chain employs TRBV27 and TRBJ2-7; D not resolved. The TCR was taken from a female donor with Graves disease. Sequencing was performed on peripheral blood mononuclear cells (PBMCs), taken when the disease was refractory, from a patient treated with antithyroid drugs. The chain's CDR3 is CASSLAASRSYEQYF. Written as DNA, the CDR3 is TGTGCCAGCAGTTTGGCCGCATCACGCTCCTACGAGCAGTACTTC.